The rows below give T cell receptor beta chains drawn from one sample of a study of patients and donors after allogeneic stem cell transplantation. TCRdb itself ran the RT-PCR reads through MiXCR, one entry per CDR3 protein. Of tens of thousands of distinct CDR3 sequences in the sample, about 44% were seen once. Sequencing was performed on blood, either unsorted or a sorted T cell fraction (not recorded which). Receptor source: a human donor who was either an allogeneic HSCT recipient or a stem cell or donor lymphocyte infusion donor (not recorded which). It is not recorded whose cells these are; they may come from a transplant donor. CDR3s include the opening cysteine and the closing phenylalanine or tryptophan. A D gene is named only where the DNA matches it firmly. Clone size is stated in some rows and not others, as once, few, many or a class when expanded.

D: -; V: TRBV7-6; J: TRBJ1-4; size: -; DNA: TGTGCCAGCGCAAAATACGAACCGGGTGAAAAACTGTTTTTT; CDR3: CASAKYEPGEKLFF
D: -; V: TRBV29-1; J: TRBJ2-7; size: -; DNA: TGCAGCGTTCTGGACCAGGACAGCGGCACCTACGAGCAGTACTTC; CDR3: CSVLDQDSGTYEQYF
D: TRBD1; V: TRBV20-1; J: TRBJ1-1; size: -; DNA: TGCAGTGCTAGACCTAACAGGGGCGCCACTGAAGCTTTCTTT; CDR3: CSARPNRGATEAFF
D: TRBD2; V: TRBV11-2; J: TRBJ2-3; size: -; DNA: TGTGCCAGCAGCTTGGACCGGACTAGCGGGATGTATGGCACAGATACGCAGTATTTT; CDR3: CASSLDRTSGMYGTDTQYF
D: TRBD1; V: TRBV11-2; J: TRBJ1-2; size: once; DNA: TGTGCCAGCAGCTTAGGAGGGGGCGTGGTGTTTGATGGCTACACCTTC; CDR3: CASSLGGGVVFDGYTF
D: TRBD1; V: TRBV6-5; J: TRBJ1-5; size: -; DNA: TGTGCCAGCAGCCTGACAGGGAAGAACCAGCCCCAGCATTTT; CDR3: CASSLTGKNQPQHF
D: -; V: TRBV12-3/TRBV12-4; J: TRBJ1-2; size: -; DNA: TGTGCCAGCAGCCGGGACATAGGGCTTGGCTACACCTTC; CDR3: CASSRDIGLGYTF
D: TRBD2; V: TRBV5-1; J: TRBJ2-4; size: -; DNA: TGCGCCAGCAGCTTGGTCGGGAGGGGGACCAAAAACATTCAGTACTTC; CDR3: CASSLVGRGTKNIQYF
D: -; V: TRBV4-1; J: TRBJ1-1; size: -; DNA: TGCGCCAGCAGCCAAAGAGGAGGGAACACTGAAGCTTTCTTT; CDR3: CASSQRGGNTEAFF
D: -; V: TRBV7-2; J: TRBJ2-1; size: -; DNA: TGTGCCAGCAGCCCAGGCCGGCTCCTCAATGAGCAGTTCTTC; CDR3: CASSPGRLLNEQFF
D: -; V: TRBV7-3; J: TRBJ1-1; size: few; DNA: TGTGCCAGCAGCTTAACTTCGGCAGGCCCTGAAGCTTTCTTT; CDR3: CASSLTSAGPEAFF
D: -; V: TRBV4-3; J: TRBJ2-2; size: -; DNA: TGCGCCAGCAGCCAAAGCCCGAACACCGGGGAGCTGTTTTTT; CDR3: CASSQSPNTGELFF
D: -; V: TRBV6-2/TRBV6-3; J: TRBJ1-6; size: few; DNA: TGTGCCAGCAGGGAGGCGACAGTCTCCTATAATTCACCCCTCCACTTT; CDR3: CASREATVSYNSPLHF
D: -; V: TRBV4-1; J: TRBJ1-1; size: few; DNA: TGCGCCAGCAGCCAAGCTCAGCGGGATTGGGCTGAAGCTTTCTTT; CDR3: CASSQAQRDWAEAFF
D: -; V: TRBV7-2; J: TRBJ1-5; size: -; DNA: TGTGCCAGCAGCTTAGAGCCCAGGGGCAATCAGCCCCAGCATTTT; CDR3: CASSLEPRGNQPQHF
D: TRBD1; V: TRBV7-9; J: TRBJ2-5; size: once; DNA: TGTGCCAGCAGCTTTCTCCGGGACAGTAAACAAGAGACCCAGTACTTC; CDR3: CASSFLRDSKQETQYF
D: -; V: TRBV9; J: TRBJ2-1; size: -; DNA: TGTGCCAGCAGCGTGGGTACAGGGTACAATGAGCAGTTCTTC; CDR3: CASSVGTGYNEQFF
D: TRBD1; V: TRBV7-9; J: TRBJ1-5; size: -; DNA: TGTGCCAGCAGCTTGGACAGGGGCGATCAGCCCCAGCATTTT; CDR3: CASSLDRGDQPQHF
D: -; V: TRBV7-2; J: TRBJ1-2; size: -; DNA: TGTGCCAGCAGCTTAGCGGCCCTACATCTTAACTATGGCTACACCTTC; CDR3: CASSLAALHLNYGYTF
D: TRBD1; V: TRBV3-1; J: TRBJ1-5; size: few; DNA: TGTGCCAGCAGCCAAGATAGGAGGACAGGGGATTGCAATCAGCCCCAGCATTTT; CDR3: CASSQDRRTGDCNQPQHF
D: -; V: TRBV3-1; J: TRBJ1-1; size: -; DNA: TGTGCCAGCAGCCAAGGGAGCAGGGTGAACACTGAAGCTTTCTTT; CDR3: CASSQGSRVNTEAFF
D: TRBD1; V: TRBV12-3/TRBV12-4; J: TRBJ2-6; size: -; DNA: TGTGCCAGCAGTGGACAGGGGGCGCCTGGGGCCAACGTCCTGACTTTC; CDR3: CASSGQGAPGANVLTF
D: -; V: TRBV3-1; J: TRBJ2-1; size: once; DNA: TGTGCCAGCAGCCAAACTCACGGCCTTTCCTACAATGAGCAGTTCTTC; CDR3: CASSQTHGLSYNEQFF
D: -; V: TRBV5-1; J: TRBJ2-5; size: -; DNA: TGCGCCAGCAGCTTTGGGACAAGGCAAGAGACCCAGTACTTC; CDR3: CASSFGTRQETQYF
D: -; V: TRBV9; J: TRBJ2-1; size: -; DNA: TGTGCCAGCAGCGTAGAAGGGGACGGAATGCTTATTGAGCAGTTCTTC; CDR3: CASSVEGDGMLIEQFF
D: TRBD1; V: TRBV12-3/TRBV12-4; J: TRBJ2-1; size: -; DNA: TGTGCCAGCAGTCGACCGGGACAGGGGGCATACAATGAGCAGTTCTTC; CDR3: CASSRPGQGAYNEQFF
D: TRBD1; V: TRBV15; J: TRBJ1-2; size: -; DNA: TGTGCCACCAGCAGAGATAGACAGGGTATGGTGGGCTACACCTTC; CDR3: CATSRDRQGMVGYTF
D: -; V: TRBV5-5; J: TRBJ1-1; size: -; DNA: TGTGCCAGCAAGCAGAAGAGCACTGAAGCTTTCTTT; CDR3: CASKQKSTEAFF
D: -; V: TRBV27; J: TRBJ1-2; size: -; DNA: -; CDR3: CASSSSGLIYGYTF
D: -; V: TRBV25-1; J: TRBJ2-7; size: -; DNA: TGTGCCAGCAGTGAATATTTTCGGGCTCAAACCTACGAGCAGTACTTC; CDR3: CASSEYFRAQTYEQYF
D: -; V: TRBV6-5; J: TRBJ1-6; size: once; DNA: TGTGCCAGCAGTTACCTCGGACAAAATAATTCACCCCTCCACTTT; CDR3: CASSYLGQNNSPLHF
D: TRBD1; V: TRBV3-1; J: TRBJ1-1; size: -; DNA: TGTGCCAGCAGCCCCGGGACAGTCGGAGAAGCTTTCTTT; CDR3: CASSPGTVGEAFF
D: -; V: TRBV6-5; J: TRBJ2-7; size: -; DNA: TGTGCCAGCAGTCGTTTCGTGGACCTCTCCTACGAGCAGTACTTC; CDR3: CASSRFVDLSYEQYF
D: -; V: TRBV7-9; J: TRBJ1-1; size: -; DNA: TGTGCCAGCAGCGCCGATCTTAGGAGGAACACTGAAGCTTTCTTT; CDR3: CASSADLRRNTEAFF
D: TRBD1; V: TRBV29-1; J: TRBJ1-2; size: -; DNA: TGCAGCGTCTTTACAGGGGATAGTGGCTACACCTTC; CDR3: CSVFTGDSGYTF
D: -; V: TRBV2; J: TRBJ1-1; size: once; DNA: TGTGCCAGCAGTGAAGTCCCACCAGATGAAGCTTTCTTT; CDR3: CASSEVPPDEAFF
D: TRBD1; V: TRBV7-2; J: TRBJ1-1; size: -; DNA: TGTGCCAGCAGCCCCTGGACAGGGGTAAACACTGAAGCTTTCTTT; CDR3: CASSPWTGVNTEAFF
D: TRBD2; V: TRBV6-5; J: TRBJ2-7; size: -; DNA: TGTGCCAGCGCGGGAGGGCCGTACGAGCAGTACTTC; CDR3: CASAGGPYEQYF
D: TRBD1; V: TRBV20-1; J: TRBJ1-2; size: -; DNA: TGCAGTGCTAGAGTCCCGACAGGGAAAGGCTACACCTTC; CDR3: CSARVPTGKGYTF
D: TRBD2; V: TRBV7-9; J: TRBJ2-2; size: -; DNA: TGTGCCAGCAGCTTATGGAGCGGGAGTGGCACCGGGGAGCTGTTTTTT; CDR3: CASSLWSGSGTGELFF
D: -; V: TRBV9; J: TRBJ1-6; size: -; DNA: TGTGCCAGCAGCGTAGACCTTTATAATTCACCCCTCCACTTT; CDR3: CASSVDLYNSPLHF
D: TRBD1; V: TRBV6-2/TRBV6-3; J: TRBJ1-5; size: once; DNA: TGTGCCAGCGGATCCTGGGACAGAGCCTATAGCAATCAGCCCCAGCATTTT; CDR3: CASGSWDRAYSNQPQHF
D: -; V: TRBV9; J: TRBJ2-3; size: -; DNA: TGTGCCAGCCTCGGAGGGCAGTCTAGCACAGATACGCAGTATTTT; CDR3: CASLGGQSSTDTQYF
D: -; V: TRBV27; J: TRBJ2-6; size: -; DNA: TGTGCCAGCAGTTTGACCGGGGATTGGAGAAGGTCTGGGGCCAACGTCCTGACTTTC; CDR3: CASSLTGDWRRSGANVLTF
D: -; V: TRBV10-3; J: TRBJ1-1; size: few; DNA: TGTGCCATACGAGGGCCCACTGAAGCTTTCTTT; CDR3: CAIRGPTEAFF
D: -; V: TRBV10-3; J: TRBJ1-6; size: few; DNA: TGTGCCATCAGTGAACGGGATTCACCCCTCCACTTT; CDR3: CAISERDSPLHF
D: TRBD1; V: TRBV12-3/TRBV12-4; J: TRBJ1-1; size: -; DNA: TGTGCCAGCAGTCCCCCGGGACAGGGGGCGGACACTGAAGCTTTCTTT; CDR3: CASSPPGQGADTEAFF
D: -; V: TRBV7-9; J: TRBJ1-2; size: few; DNA: TGTGCCAGCAGCTACAACTATGGCTACACCTTC; CDR3: CASSYNYGYTF
D: -; V: TRBV7-8; J: TRBJ1-1; size: -; DNA: TGTGCCAGCAGCTTCCGGGGACCGTTGAACACTGAAGCTTTCTTT; CDR3: CASSFRGPLNTEAFF
D: -; V: TRBV4-3; J: TRBJ1-2; size: few; DNA: TGCGCCAGCAGCCAAGGATCGGAAAACTATGGCTACACCTTC; CDR3: CASSQGSENYGYTF
D: -; V: TRBV15; J: TRBJ1-1; size: few; DNA: TGTGCCACCAGCAGACTCACAGGGACCGTTGGTAGGACTGAAGCTTTCTTT; CDR3: CATSRLTGTVGRTEAFF
D: TRBD1; V: TRBV20-1; J: TRBJ2-7; size: few; DNA: TGCAGTGCTAGAAGGGACAGGAACTACGAGCAGTACTTC; CDR3: CSARRDRNYEQYF
D: -; V: TRBV28; J: TRBJ1-6; size: few; DNA: TGTGCCAGCAGTTTGGAACAGCGGGGCCTCCACTTT; CDR3: CASSLEQRGLHF